This T cell receptor (beta chain) originates from a study of T cell repertoires in ileal Crohn's disease. Here immunoSEQ multiplex PCR was the method, and the copy in TCRdb shows in-frame clones only, minus some. The sample holds over 7,500 clones, 76% seen once. CDR3 length: 16 residues. Trimming took 4 bases from V and 2 from J; bases not matched to a gene: 10. Per germline, CDR1 MDHEN and CDR2 SYDVKM. Study-level findings and limits: High-frequency clones were more common in sorted CD8 than CD4 cells.

Comments on this clone: Its matching antigen is unknown.

Sequencing input: ileal tissue. The source is an adult with Crohn's disease. V gene TRBV28 combines with J gene TRBJ2-5, with 7 bases aligning to TRBD1. CDR3 amino acids: CASSSPRQGLQETQYF. The CDR3, as DNA: TGTGCCAGCAGTTCACCCAGACAGGGTCTACAAGAGACCCAGTACTTC.